These T cell receptor beta chains were read from a single sample in a study of blood T cell repertoires in COVID-19. This table comes from immunoSEQ multiplex PCR, and its TCRdb copy is limited to in-frame clones, with some not included. The table records about 200,000 clones, around four fifths of them present only once. The specimen was peripheral blood. The receptors shown here come from a man in his 60s with COVID-19, enrolled during active disease. Both conserved end residues are part of each CDR3. The D gene is left open where the match is weak. The size of a clone is reported for some rows only, either as once, few or many, or as a class for expanded clones.

clone size,J gene,D gene,V gene,CDR3 protein,CDR3 DNA
few,TRBJ1-1,-,TRBV28,CASRRELNTEAFF,TGTGCCAGCAGGCGGGAACTGAACACTGAAGCTTTCTTT
-,TRBJ1-1,-,TRBV5-1,CASSTTGFPTEAFF,TGCGCCAGCAGCACTACAGGGTTTCCGACTGAAGCTTTCTTT
-,TRBJ2-3,TRBD1,TRBV5-8,CASTRGLSREGTQYF,TGTGCCAGCACCAGGGGGCTTAGCCGGGAAGGTACGCAGTATTTT
-,TRBJ2-7,-,TRBV6-5,CASSVGGSYEQYF,TGTGCCAGCAGCGTCGGAGGCTCCTACGAGCAGTACTTC
-,TRBJ2-4,TRBD2,TRBV6-6,CASSYTSGRGENIQYF,TGTGCCAGCAGTTACACCTCTGGGAGGGGAGAAAACATTCAGTACTTC
-,TRBJ1-2,-,TRBV11-1,CASSLGQGGYGYTF,TGTGCCAGCAGCTTAGGCCAGGGAGGGTATGGCTACACCTTC
-,TRBJ1-3,TRBD1,TRBV6-5,CASSQQGTGNTIYF,TGTGCCAGCAGCCAACAGGGGACTGGAAACACCATATATTTT
once,TRBJ2-1,TRBD2,TRBV19,CASRWAPSGEQFF,TGTGCCAGTAGATGGGCACCTAGCGGCGAGCAGTTCTTC
-,TRBJ2-7,-,TRBV29-1,CSVGQSSYEQYF,TGCAGCGTTGGACAGTCATCCTACGAGCAGTACTTC
-,TRBJ1-5,-,TRBV10-3,CAIRDREGGQPQHF,TGTGCCATCAGGGACCGGGAGGGCGGTCAGCCCCAGCATTTT
-,TRBJ1-1,-,TRBV9,CASSEGNEAFF,TGTGCCAGCAGCGAGGGGAATGAAGCTTTCTTT
once,TRBJ2-2,TRBD1,TRBV6-5,CATDRTGNTGELFF,TGTGCCACCGACCGGACAGGGAACACCGGGGAGCTGTTTTTT
-,TRBJ1-6,TRBD1,TRBV7-2,CASSLQGVNSPLHF,TGTGCCAGCAGCTTGCAGGGGGTGAATTCACCCCTCCACTTT
once,TRBJ2-3,TRBD1,TRBV11-2,CASSAARGPTDTQYF,TGTGCCAGCAGCGCCGCTAGGGGGCCCACAGATACGCAGTATTTT
-,TRBJ2-7,TRBD1,TRBV7-2,CASSLEQGAYEQYF,TGTGCCAGCAGCTTAGAGCAGGGGGCCTACGAGCAGTACTTC
once,TRBJ1-4,TRBD1,TRBV5-6,CASSFGQGWEKLFF,TGTGCCAGCAGCTTCGGACAGGGGTGGGAAAAACTGTTTTTT
-,TRBJ2-3,-,TRBV5-5,CASSLVRSTDTQYF,TGTGCCAGCAGCCTGGTACGGAGCACAGATACGCAGTATTTT
-,TRBJ1-5,-,TRBV18,CASSRQGTGNQPQHF,TGTGCCAGCTCACGGCAGGGGACGGGCAATCAGCCCCAGCATTTT
-,TRBJ2-2,-,TRBV9,CASSVGGKAPGELFF,TGTGCCAGCAGCGTAGGAGGAAAAGCCCCCGGGGAGCTGTTTTTT
-,TRBJ2-5,-,TRBV7-8,CASSLAPGPSLYQETQYF,TGTGCCAGCAGCTTAGCGCCAGGTCCTTCATTGTACCAAGAGACCCAGTACTTC
-,TRBJ2-7,-,TRBV19,CASSIGGRSDLAYEQYF,TGTGCCAGTAGTATCGGAGGACGGAGTGATTTGGCCTACGAGCAGTACTTC
-,TRBJ1-6,TRBD1,TRBV7-2,CASRTGTNSPLHF,TGTGCCAGCAGGACAGGGACTAATTCACCCCTCCACTTT
-,TRBJ2-7,-,TRBV5-4,CATRRDATYEQYF,TGTGCCACCAGGCGGGACGCAACCTACGAGCAGTACTTC
-,TRBJ2-1,TRBD2,TRBV10-3,CAISESAAVAGEQFF,TGTGCCATCAGTGAGTCTGCGGCAGTAGCGGGAGAGCAGTTCTTC
-,TRBJ2-3,TRBD2,TRBV30,CAWSVGLAGGRDTQYF,TGTGCCTGGAGTGTCGGGTTAGCGGGAGGCAGGGATACGCAGTATTTT
-,TRBJ2-6,-,TRBV7-2,CASSLGAGAWGANVLTF,TGTGCCAGCAGCTTAGGGGCAGGCGCCTGGGGGGCCAACGTCCTGACTTTC
-,TRBJ1-2,TRBD1,TRBV14,CASGTGVRYGYTF,TGTGCCTCCGGCACAGGGGTTAGATATGGCTACACCTTC
-,TRBJ1-2,-,TRBV30,CAWERVRGYTF,TGTGCCTGGGAGAGGGTTCGGGGCTACACCTTC
-,TRBJ2-1,TRBD1,TRBV5-1,CASSSTHGTGGENEQFF,TGCGCCAGCAGCTCTACACACGGGACAGGGGGCGAGAATGAGCAGTTCTTC
-,TRBJ1-4,-,TRBV19,CASSRIQGSNEKLFF,TGTGCCAGTAGTAGGATTCAGGGCTCTAATGAAAAACTGTTTTTT
-,TRBJ1-5,-,TRBV4-3,CASSQDIGVGSNQPQHF,TGCGCCAGCAGCCAAGATATCGGGGTAGGGAGCAATCAGCCCCAGCATTTT
-,TRBJ1-5,TRBD1,TRBV5-1,CASSSGTGLDQPQHF,TGCGCCAGCAGCTCCGGGACAGGGTTGGATCAGCCCCAGCATTTT
-,TRBJ2-2,-,TRBV19,CASSSRANTGELFF,TGTGCCAGTAGTTCCCGGGCGAACACCGGGGAGCTGTTTTTT
-,TRBJ2-3,TRBD2,TRBV30,CAWISGRGDTQYF,TGTGCCTGGATCTCTGGGAGGGGAGATACGCAGTATTTT
-,TRBJ1-3,TRBD1,TRBV2,CASIRDRGSGNTIYF,TGTGCCAGCATCCGGGACAGGGGATCGGGAAACACCATATATTTT
few,TRBJ2-7,TRBD2,TRBV4-1,CASSQGLAGGVEQYF,TGCGCCAGCAGCCAAGGACTAGCGGGAGGAGTGGAGCAGTACTTC
-,TRBJ2-6,TRBD1,TRBV24-1,CATRTGASGANVLTF,TGTGCCACCAGGACAGGGGCTTCTGGGGCCAACGTCCTGACTTTC
-,TRBJ1-1,TRBD1,TRBV27,CASKLRTGTNTEAFF,TGTGCCTCCAAGCTCCGGACAGGGACGAACACTGAAGCTTTCTTT
-,TRBJ1-2,-,TRBV28,CASRGDSSPFGYTF,TGTGCCAGCAGGGGAGACTCCTCCCCCTTCGGCTACACCTTC
-,TRBJ2-5,-,TRBV12-5,CASGLTTGKTQYF,TGTGCTAGTGGTTTGACCACCGGGAAGACCCAGTACTTC
-,TRBJ1-2,TRBD1,TRBV6-5,CASSFQGAGGYTF,TGTGCCAGCAGTTTCCAGGGGGCTGGTGGCTACACCTTC
-,TRBJ2-7,-,TRBV2,CASSEAGTLTYEQYF,TGTGCCAGCAGCGAGGCCGGGACACTCACCTACGAGCAGTACTTC
-,TRBJ1-4,-,TRBV30,CAWTGARPGTRKSTNEKLFF,TGTGCCTGGACCGGGGCTCGACCCGGGACACGGAAATCAACTAATGAAAAACTGTTTTTT
-,TRBJ1-2,TRBD1,TRBV6-4,CASSVEGQGLYGYTF,TGTGCCAGCAGTGTCGAGGGACAGGGACTCTATGGCTACACCTTC
-,TRBJ2-4,TRBD2,TRBV10-3,CAISEAGVIAKNIQYF,TGTGCCATCAGTGAGGCGGGGGTAATAGCCAAAAACATTCAGTACTTC
-,TRBJ1-3,-,TRBV5-1,CASSSGETIPSGNTIYF,TGCGCCAGCAGCTCGGGAGAGACAATCCCCTCTGGAAACACCATATATTTT
-,TRBJ1-1,-,TRBV10-3,CAISGGSEAFF,TGTGCCATCAGCGGCGGAAGTGAAGCTTTCTTT
-,TRBJ1-1,TRBD1,TRBV5-1,CASSWTGTSEAFF,TGCGCCAGCAGCTGGACAGGGACCTCTGAAGCTTTCTTT
-,TRBJ2-1,-,TRBV18,CASSYREGGQFF,TGTGCCAGCTCATACAGGGAAGGAGGGCAGTTCTTC
-,TRBJ1-6,-,TRBV4-3,CASSQVLGGNSPLHF,TGCGCCAGCAGCCAAGTGCTCGGGGGTAATTCACCCCTCCACTTT
-,TRBJ1-6,-,TRBV6-6,CASSHVYGQNNSPLHF,TGTGCCAGCAGTCATGTCTATGGACAGAATAATTCACCCCTCCACTTT